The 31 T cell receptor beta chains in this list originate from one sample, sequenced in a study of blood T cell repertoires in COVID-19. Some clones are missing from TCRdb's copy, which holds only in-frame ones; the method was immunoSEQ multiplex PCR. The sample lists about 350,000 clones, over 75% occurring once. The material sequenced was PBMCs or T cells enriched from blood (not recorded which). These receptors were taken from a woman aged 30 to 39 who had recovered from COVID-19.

This CDR3 reads CASSPQRPMGKNIQYF. In nucleotides, the CDR3 is TGTGCCAGCAGCCCACAGAGACCTATGGGCAAAAACATTCAGTACTTC. The chain combines TRBV6-4 with TRBJ2-4; no firm D call. This CDR3 comprises 16 residues. Trimming cost V 6 bases and J 3 bases, with 18 bases left between them. The germline V gene encodes CDR1 MRHNA and CDR2 SNTAGT.

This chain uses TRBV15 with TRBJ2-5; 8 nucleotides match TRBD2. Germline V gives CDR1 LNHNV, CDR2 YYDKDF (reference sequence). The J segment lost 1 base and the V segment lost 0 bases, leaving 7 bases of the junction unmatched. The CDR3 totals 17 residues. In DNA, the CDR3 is TGTGCCACCAGCAGAGATCCGGCGGGGGGCCTCCAAGAGACCCAGTACTTC. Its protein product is CATSRDPAGGLQETQYF.

Here the CDR3 DNA reads TGTGCTAGTGGTTTGGTAAGGTGGCAGGGGAGTCGCACAGATACGCAGTATTTT. Its protein product is CASGLVRWQGSRTDTQYF. This chain joins TRBV12-5 and TRBJ2-3; TRBD1 might be the D (6 bases). Germline assignment: CDR1 LGHNT and CDR2 FRNRAP. This CDR3 is 18 amino acids long. V dropped 0 bases and J dropped 1 base, with 17 bases sitting between them.

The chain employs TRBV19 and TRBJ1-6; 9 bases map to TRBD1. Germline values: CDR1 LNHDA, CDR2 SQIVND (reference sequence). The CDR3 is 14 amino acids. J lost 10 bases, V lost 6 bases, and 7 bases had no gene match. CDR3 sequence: CASRPGQGSSPLHF. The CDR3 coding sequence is TGTGCCAGTAGGCCGGGACAGGGCAGCTCACCCCTCCACTTT.

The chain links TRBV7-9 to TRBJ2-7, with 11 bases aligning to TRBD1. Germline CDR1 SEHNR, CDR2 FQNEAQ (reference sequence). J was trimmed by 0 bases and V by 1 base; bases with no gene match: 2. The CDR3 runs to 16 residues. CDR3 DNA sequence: TGTGCCAGCAGCTTAGAGGACAGGGGGCCCTCCTACGAGCAGTACTTC. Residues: CASSLEDRGPSYEQYF.

CDR3 in amino acids: CASSKTTGNEQFF. The CDR3 DNA follows: TGTGCCAGTAGTAAAACGACGGGCAATGAGCAGTTCTTC. The chain combines TRBV19 with TRBJ2-1; D ambiguous. The CDR3 extends over 13 amino acids. Trimming took 4 bases from V and 6 from J, leaving 10 bases between them. Germline assignment: CDR1 LNHDA and CDR2 SQIVND (reference sequence).

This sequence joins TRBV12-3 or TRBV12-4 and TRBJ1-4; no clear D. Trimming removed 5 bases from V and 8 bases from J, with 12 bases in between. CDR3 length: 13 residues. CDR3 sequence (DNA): TGTGCCAGCAGTGCCGGACTCGGGGAAAAACTGTTTTTT. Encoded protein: CASSAGLGEKLFF.

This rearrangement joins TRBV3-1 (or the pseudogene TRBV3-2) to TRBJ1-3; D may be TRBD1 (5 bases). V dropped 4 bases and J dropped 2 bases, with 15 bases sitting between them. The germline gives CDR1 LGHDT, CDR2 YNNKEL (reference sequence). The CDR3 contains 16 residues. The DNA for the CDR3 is TGTGCCAGCAGCCGGGCGGCGGGGGAGGCTGGAAACACCATATATTTT. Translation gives CASSRAAGEAGNTIYF.

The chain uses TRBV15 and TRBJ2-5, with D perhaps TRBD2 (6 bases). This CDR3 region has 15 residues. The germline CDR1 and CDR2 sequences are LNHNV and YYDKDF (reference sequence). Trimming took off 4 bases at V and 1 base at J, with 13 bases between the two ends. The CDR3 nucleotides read TGTGCCACCAGCACGCGAAGGCGGGGCCAAGAGACCCAGTACTTC. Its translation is CATSTRRRGQETQYF.

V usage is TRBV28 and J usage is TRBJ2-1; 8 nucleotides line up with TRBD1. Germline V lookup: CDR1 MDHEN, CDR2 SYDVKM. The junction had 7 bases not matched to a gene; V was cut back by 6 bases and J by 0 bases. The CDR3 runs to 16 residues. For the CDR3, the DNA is TGTGCCAGCAGAGATACAGGGGGAAGCTCCTACAATGAGCAGTTCTTC. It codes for CASRDTGGSSYNEQFF.

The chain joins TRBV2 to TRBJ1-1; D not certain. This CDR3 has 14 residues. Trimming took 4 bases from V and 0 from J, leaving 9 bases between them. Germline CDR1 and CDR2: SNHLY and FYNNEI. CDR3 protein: CASSGGAMNTEAFF. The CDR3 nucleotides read TGTGCCAGCAGTGGAGGAGCCATGAACACTGAAGCTTTCTTT.

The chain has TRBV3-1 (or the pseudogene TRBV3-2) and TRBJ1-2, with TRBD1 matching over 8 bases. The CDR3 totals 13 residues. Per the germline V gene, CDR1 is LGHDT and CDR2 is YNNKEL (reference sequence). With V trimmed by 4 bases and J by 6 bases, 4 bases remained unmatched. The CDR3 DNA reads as TGTGCCAGCAGCCTCGGACAGGGTAATGGCTACACCTTC. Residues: CASSLGQGNGYTF.

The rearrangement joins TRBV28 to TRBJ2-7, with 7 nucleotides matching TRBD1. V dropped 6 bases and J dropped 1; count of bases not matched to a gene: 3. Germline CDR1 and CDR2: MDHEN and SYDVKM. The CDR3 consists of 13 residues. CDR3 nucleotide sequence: TGTGCCAGCAGACCGGGACAGTCCTACGAGCAGTACTTC. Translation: CASRPGQSYEQYF.

CDR3 in DNA: TGTGCCAGCAGCCGCGGGGAAAGCTCCTACAATGAGCAGTTCTTC. Residues: CASSRGESSYNEQFF. The V and J genes are TRBV5-5 and TRBJ2-1, with a weak D call TRBD2 (6 bases). This CDR3 has 15 residues. Trimming stripped 4 bases from V and 0 bases from J, with 11 bases between. Germline lookup yields CDR1 SGHKS and CDR2 YYEKEE (reference sequence).

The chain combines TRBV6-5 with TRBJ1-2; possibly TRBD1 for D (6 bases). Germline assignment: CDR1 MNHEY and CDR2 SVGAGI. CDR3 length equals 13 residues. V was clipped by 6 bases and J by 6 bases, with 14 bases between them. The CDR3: CASRRQGFDGYTF. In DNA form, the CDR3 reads TGTGCCAGCAGACGGCAGGGGTTTGATGGCTACACCTTC.

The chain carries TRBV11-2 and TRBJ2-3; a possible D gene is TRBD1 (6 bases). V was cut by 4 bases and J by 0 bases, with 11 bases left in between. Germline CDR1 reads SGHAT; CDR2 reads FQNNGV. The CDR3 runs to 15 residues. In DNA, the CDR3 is TGTGCCAGCAGCTCCACAGGGCTGAGCACAGATACGCAGTATTTT. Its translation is CASSSTGLSTDTQYF.

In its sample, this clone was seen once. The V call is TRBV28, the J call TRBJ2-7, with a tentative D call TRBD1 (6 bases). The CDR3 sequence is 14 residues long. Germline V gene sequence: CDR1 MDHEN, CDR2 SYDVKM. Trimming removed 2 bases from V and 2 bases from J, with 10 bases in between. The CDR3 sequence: CASSLPDSAYEQYF. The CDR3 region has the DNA TGTGCCAGCAGTTTACCGGACAGCGCCTACGAGCAGTACTTC.

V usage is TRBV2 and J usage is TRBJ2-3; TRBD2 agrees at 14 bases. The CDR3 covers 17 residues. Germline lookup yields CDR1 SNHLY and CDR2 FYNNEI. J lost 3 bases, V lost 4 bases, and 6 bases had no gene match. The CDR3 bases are TGTGCCAGCAGTGGACTAGCGGGGGGGCTGTGGACAGATACGCAGTATTTT. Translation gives CASSGLAGGLWTDTQYF.

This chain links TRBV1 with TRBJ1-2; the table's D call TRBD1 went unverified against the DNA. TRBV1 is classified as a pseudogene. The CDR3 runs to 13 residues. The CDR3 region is CTSSQGTVYGYTF. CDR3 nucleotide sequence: TGCACCAGCAGCCAAGGGACAGTCTATGGCTACACCTTC.

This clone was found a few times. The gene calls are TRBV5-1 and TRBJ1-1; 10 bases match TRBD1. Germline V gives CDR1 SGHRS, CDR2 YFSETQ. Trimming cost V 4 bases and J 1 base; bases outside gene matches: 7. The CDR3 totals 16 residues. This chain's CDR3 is CASSPTGTGANTEAFF. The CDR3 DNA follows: TGCGCCAGCAGCCCGACCGGGACAGGGGCGAACACTGAAGCTTTCTTT.

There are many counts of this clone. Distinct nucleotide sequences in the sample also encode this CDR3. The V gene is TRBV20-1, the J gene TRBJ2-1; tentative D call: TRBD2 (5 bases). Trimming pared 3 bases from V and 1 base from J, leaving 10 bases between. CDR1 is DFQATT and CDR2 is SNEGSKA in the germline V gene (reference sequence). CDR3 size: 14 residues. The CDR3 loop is CSASIWRSYNEQFF. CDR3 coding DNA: TGCAGTGCTAGTATATGGAGGTCCTACAATGAGCAGTTCTTC.

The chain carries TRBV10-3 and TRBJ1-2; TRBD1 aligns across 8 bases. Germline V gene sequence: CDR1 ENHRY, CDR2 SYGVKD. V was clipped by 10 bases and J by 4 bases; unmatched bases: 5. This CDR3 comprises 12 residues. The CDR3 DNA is TGTGCCACAGCCGGGACAGGCTATGGCTACACCTTC. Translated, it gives CATAGTGYGYTF.

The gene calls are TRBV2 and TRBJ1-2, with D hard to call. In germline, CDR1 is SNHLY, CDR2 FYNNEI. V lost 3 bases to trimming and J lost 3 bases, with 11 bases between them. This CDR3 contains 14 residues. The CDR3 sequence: CASSDWWRDYGYTF. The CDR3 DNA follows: TGTGCCAGCAGTGATTGGTGGAGGGACTATGGCTACACCTTC.

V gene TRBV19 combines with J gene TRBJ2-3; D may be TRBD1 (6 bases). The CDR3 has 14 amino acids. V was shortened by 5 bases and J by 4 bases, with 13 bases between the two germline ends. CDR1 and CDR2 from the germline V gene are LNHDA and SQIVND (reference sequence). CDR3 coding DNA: TGTGCCAGTAGTTTGCAGGGGCAGGCAGATACGCAGTATTTT. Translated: CASSLQGQADTQYF.

The CDR3, as DNA: TGTGCCAGCAGCTTAAATCCGCGGAACTCCTACGAGCAGTACTTC. The encoded protein is CASSLNPRNSYEQYF. The rearrangement joins TRBV7-9 to TRBJ2-7; D gene unclear. V was shortened by 2 bases and J by 0 bases, with 11 bases between the two germline ends. The CDR3 is made up of 15 amino acids. The germline gives CDR1 SEHNR, CDR2 FQNEAQ (reference sequence).

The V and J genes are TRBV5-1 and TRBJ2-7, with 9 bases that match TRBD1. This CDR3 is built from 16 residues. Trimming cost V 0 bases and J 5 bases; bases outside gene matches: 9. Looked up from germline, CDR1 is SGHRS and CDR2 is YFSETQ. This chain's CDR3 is CASSLVPAGQGHEQYF. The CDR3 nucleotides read TGCGCCAGCAGCTTGGTGCCTGCGGGACAGGGCCACGAGCAGTACTTC.

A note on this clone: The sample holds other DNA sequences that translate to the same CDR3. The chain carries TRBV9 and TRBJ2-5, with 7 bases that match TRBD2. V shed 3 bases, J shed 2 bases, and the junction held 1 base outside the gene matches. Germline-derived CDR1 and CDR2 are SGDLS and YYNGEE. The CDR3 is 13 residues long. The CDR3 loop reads CASSAGGQETQYF. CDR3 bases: TGTGCCAGCAGCGCGGGGGGTCAAGAGACCCAGTACTTC.

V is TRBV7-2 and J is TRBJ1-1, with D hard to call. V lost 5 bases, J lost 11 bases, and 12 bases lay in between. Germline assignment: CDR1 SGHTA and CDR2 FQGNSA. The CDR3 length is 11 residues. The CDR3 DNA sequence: TGTGCCAGCAGCCAGTCCCTGTTGGCTTTCTTT. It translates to CASSQSLLAFF.

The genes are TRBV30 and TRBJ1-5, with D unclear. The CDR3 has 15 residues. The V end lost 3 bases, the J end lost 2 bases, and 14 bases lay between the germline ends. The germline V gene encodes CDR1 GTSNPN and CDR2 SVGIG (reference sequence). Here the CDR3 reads CAWSETGRRNQPQHF. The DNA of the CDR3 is TGTGCCTGGAGCGAAACCGGGAGACGCAATCAGCCCCAGCATTTT.

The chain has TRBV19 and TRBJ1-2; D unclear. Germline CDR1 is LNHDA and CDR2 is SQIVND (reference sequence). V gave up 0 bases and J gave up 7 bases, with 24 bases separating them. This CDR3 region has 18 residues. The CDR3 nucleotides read TGTGCCAGTAGTATAGATCGGGGAGGAGGCGCTTCTCCCGGTGGCTACACCTTC. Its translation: CASSIDRGGGASPGGYTF.

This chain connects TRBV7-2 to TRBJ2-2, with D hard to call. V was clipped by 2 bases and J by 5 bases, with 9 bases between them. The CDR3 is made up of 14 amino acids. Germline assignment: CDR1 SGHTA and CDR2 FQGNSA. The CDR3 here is CASSLSSRTGELFF. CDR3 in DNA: TGTGCCAGCAGCTTATCATCTCGGACCGGGGAGCTGTTTTTT.